This T cell receptor beta chain was identified in a study of T-cell memory formation after mild COVID-19. CDR1 is DFQATT, CDR2 SNEGSKA, per germline (reference sequence). CDR3 length equals 14 residues. V was shortened by 2 bases and J by 7 bases, with 12 bases between the two germline ends. TCRdb redid the calling of the 5' RACE reads with MiXCR, one entry per CDR3 protein. The repertoire holds hundreds of thousands of distinct CDR3 sequences, around 20% seen once, with around 23% in the top ten. The sample was PBMCs or a T cell subset sorted from them (not recorded which). The rearrangement links TRBV20-1 to TRBJ1-6; TRBD1 is a possible D gene (6 bases). This TCR was sampled from a man younger than 35 who had mild COVID-19 (a few samples of this study predate the infection). Cell type and time point are not known. CDR3 nucleotide sequence: TGCAGTGCTAGATGGTCAAGGGGGAATTCACCCCTCCACTTT. It encodes CSARWSRGNSPLHF.